This T cell receptor (beta chain) was obtained from a study of T cells in Graves' hyperthyroidism and ophthalmopathy. This clonotype was counted ten times or more. Its antigen is not identified. The study, taken as a whole, reports: Through a model of 13 V-J features, ophthalmopathy was separated from stable hyperthyroidism.

The CDR3 is 14 residues long. Deletions cut 7 bases from V and 0 bases from J, with 12 bases between. Germline V CDR1 and CDR2: DFQATT, SNEGSKA (reference sequence). Amplified TCR beta CDR3 regions derived from RNA transcripts. TCR CDR3 underwent first-round RT-PCR with the HTBI primer set. Via MiXCR, TCRdb re-called the multiplex PCR reads, giving one row per CDR3 protein. Of about 210,000 distinct CDR3 sequences detected, roughly a sixth appear once; the ten largest clones hold around 52%. PBMCs were obtained from about 9 ml fresh peripheral blood. The TCR originated in a man aged 45-60 years with Graves' hyperthyroidism. The chain joins TRBV20-1 to TRBJ2-2; the D gene is possibly TRBD2 (5 bases). Material for sequencing was blood. Here the CDR3 reads CSVWSGSNTGELFF. CDR3 sequence (DNA): TGCAGTGTTTGGAGCGGTTCGAACACCGGGGAGCTGTTTTTT.